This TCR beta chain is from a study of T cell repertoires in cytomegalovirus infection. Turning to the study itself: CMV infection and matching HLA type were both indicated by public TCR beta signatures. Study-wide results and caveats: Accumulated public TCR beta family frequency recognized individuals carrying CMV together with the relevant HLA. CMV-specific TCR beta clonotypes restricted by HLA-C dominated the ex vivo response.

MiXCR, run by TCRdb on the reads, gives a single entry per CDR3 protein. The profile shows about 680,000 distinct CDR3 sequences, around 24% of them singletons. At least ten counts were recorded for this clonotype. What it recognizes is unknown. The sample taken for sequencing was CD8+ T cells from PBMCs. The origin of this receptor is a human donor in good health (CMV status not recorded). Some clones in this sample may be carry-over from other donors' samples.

The CDR3 here is CASSLGGGARVNEQFF. The CDR3 DNA reads as TGTGCCAGCAGTTTAGGTGGGGGGGCGCGGGTCAATGAGCAGTTCTTC. V is TRBV12-3 or TRBV12-4 and J is TRBJ2-1; D possibly corresponds to TRBD2 (7 bases). CDR3 size: 16 residues. Deletions cut 1 base from V and 6 bases from J, with 16 bases between.